The 27 T cell receptor beta chains listed next were all sequenced from one sample in a study of T cell repertoires in cytomegalovirus infection. TCRdb re-analysed the reads in MiXCR, keeping a single row per CDR3 protein. The sample holds under 150,000 distinct CDR3 sequences; about 10% are singletons and the top ten take 9.5% to 13%. The sample consisted of PBMCs. All receptors come from a human donor in good health (CMV status not recorded). Some clones in this sample may be carry-over from other donors' samples.

This clonotype came up a few times. V and J are TRBV5-1 and TRBJ1-1, with TRBD1 identical over 8 bases. Germline assignment: CDR1 SGHRS and CDR2 YFSETQ. Unmatched junction bases numbered 4, after V lost 0 bases and J lost 0 bases. CDR3 length: 16 residues. The DNA for the CDR3 is TGCGCCAGCAGCTTGGAGGCAGGGGGCCTGAACACTGAAGCTTTCTTT. Its protein is CASSLEAGGLNTEAFF. Using reference TRBV5-1 and TRBJ1-1 for the parts outside the CDR3, the full variable domain is KAGVTQTPRYLIKTRGQQVTLSCSPISGHRSVSWYQQTPGQGLQFLFEYFSETQRNKGNFPGRFSGRQFSNSRSEMNVSTLELGDSALYLCASSLEAGGLNTEAFFGQGTRLTVV.

In this sample, this clonotype turned up many times. CDR3 sequence (DNA): TGTGCCAGCAAACAGGGGGCGGGGGAGCAGTACTTC. Residues: CASKQGAGEQYF. This chain uses TRBV28 with TRBJ2-7, with TRBD1 matching 9 bases. The germline gives CDR1 MDHEN, CDR2 SYDVKM. V lost 7 bases to trimming and J lost 7 bases; unmatched junction nucleotides: 5. The CDR3 is 12 residues long.

There are a few counts of this clonotype. The chain joins TRBV5-6 to TRBJ2-2; possible D gene TRBD2, 6 bases. The CDR3 sequence is 15 residues long. The germline V gene has CDR1 SGHDT and CDR2 YYEEEE. V was clipped by 4 bases and J by 2 bases, with 12 bases between them. The CDR3 reads CASSPGLYNTGELFF. The CDR3 region has the DNA TGTGCCAGCAGCCCGGGACTGTACAACACCGGGGAGCTGTTTTTT.

This clonotype was seen a few times. The chain uses TRBV28 and TRBJ2-7; 11 nucleotides align to TRBD2. CDR1 and CDR2 (germline): MDHEN, SYDVKM. This CDR3 comprises 13 residues. The V and J ends lost 9 bases and 2 bases, in that order; junction bases with no gene match: 3. The DNA of the CDR3 is TGTGCCAGTGGTAGCGGGGGGGCCTACGAGCAGTACTTC. Translation gives CASGSGGAYEQYF.

This clonotype appeared many times. The chain employs TRBV7-6 and TRBJ2-3; perhaps TRBD2 as D (7 bases). The germline gives CDR1 SGHVS, CDR2 FNYEAQ. CDR3 length: 16 residues. V was shortened by 3 bases and J by 0 bases, with 13 bases between the two germline ends. The CDR3 nucleotides read TGTGCCAGCAGCTTGGGTGGGGGGGCCAGCACAGATACGCAGTATTTT. Protein product: CASSLGGGASTDTQYF.

This clonotype was counted ten times or more. CDR3 in DNA: TGTGCCAGCAGCGTCCGTCCGGGACAGGGGCAGTACGAGCAGTACTTC. It specifies CASSVRPGQGQYEQYF. The chain carries TRBV7-9 and TRBJ2-7; 10 bases agree with TRBD1. This CDR3 has 16 amino acids. Germline V gives CDR1 SEHNR, CDR2 FQNEAQ (reference sequence). Losses at the gene ends were 5 bases for V and 4 bases for J; bases not matched to a gene: 11. The full variable domain, its missing parts supplied by reference TRBV7-9 and TRBJ2-7, is DTGVSQNPRHKITKRGQNVTFRCDPISEHNRLYWYRQTLGQGPEFLTYFQNEAQLEKSRLLSDRFSAERPKGSFSTLEIQRTEQGDSAMYLCASSVRPGQGQYEQYFGPGTRLTVT.

This clonotype was detected ten times or more. The V call is TRBV11-1, the J call TRBJ2-2; the D gene is possibly TRBD1 (5 bases). The CDR3 has 17 amino acids. Germline CDR1 and CDR2: SGHAT and FQDESV (reference sequence). Trimming removed 5 bases at V and 1 base at J, with 17 bases between. CDR3 DNA sequence: TGTGCCAGCAGCGATCTTATCGTCCAGGGGAACACCGGGGAGCTGTTTTTT. Translated: CASSDLIVQGNTGELFF.

The V gene is TRBV9, the J gene TRBJ2-7; TRBD1 matches at 8 bases. Germline V gives CDR1 SGDLS, CDR2 YYNGEE. The CDR3 is 15 amino acids. J gave up 3 bases and V 0 bases, and 5 bases lay outside the gene matches. The CDR3 DNA reads as TGTGCCAGCAGCGTAGGTGGACAGGGTAACTACGAGCAGTACTTC. This translates into CASSVGGQGNYEQYF.

This clonotype was recorded at least ten times. The rearrangement links TRBV7-2 to TRBJ2-5; D tentatively reads TRBD1 or TRBD2 (5 bases each). CDR1 and CDR2 (germline): SGHTA, FQGNSA. The CDR3 spans 13 residues. Trimming took off 3 bases at V and 4 bases at J, with 9 bases between the two ends. The CDR3 DNA reads as TGTGCCAGCAGCTTGGTGGGGGTAGAGACCCAGTACTTC. Amino acids: CASSLVGVETQYF.

The chain couples TRBV28 to TRBJ2-3; possibly TRBD1 for D (6 bases). Trimming cost V 4 bases and J 6 bases, with 17 bases left between them. The CDR3 covers 15 residues. Germline assignment: CDR1 MDHEN and CDR2 SYDVKM. CDR3 bases: TGTGCCAGCAGTTCCAGGGACACCAAAATTGATACGCAGTATTTT. It specifies CASSSRDTKIDTQYF.

The chain carries TRBV30 and TRBJ2-5; D is undetermined. The CDR3 runs to 14 residues. Germline V gene data show CDR1 as GTSNPN and CDR2 as SVGIG (reference sequence). With 3 bases removed from V and 1 base from J, the gap between germline ends came to 12 bases. CDR3 in DNA: TGTGCCTGGAGCCCCCCTCAGCCCCAAGAGACCCAGTACTTC. Residues: CAWSPPQPQETQYF.

This clonotype was observed at least ten times. Mismatch with germline at one junction end may stem from a read error. The chain employs TRBV7-9 and TRBJ2-2; D gene ambiguous. The CDR3 has 14 amino acids. CDR1 is SEHNR and CDR2 is FQNEAQ in the germline V gene (reference sequence). The CDR3 loop reads CASTLESYTGELFF. CDR3 nucleotide sequence: TGTGCCAGCACCTTAGAGAGTTACACCGGGGAGCTGTTTTTT. Filled out from reference TRBV7-9 and TRBJ2-2, the complete variable domain reads DTGVSQNPRHKITKRGQNVTFRCDPISEHNRLYWYRQTLGQGPEFLTYFQNEAQLEKSRLLSDRFSAERPKGSFSTLEIQRTEQGDSAMYLCASTLESYTGELFFGEGSRLTVL.

This clonotype was seen at least ten times. The CDR3 DNA is TGTGCCAGCAGCTTAGGACCGCGGAAGGACCGCTCCTACGAGCAGTACTTC. Amino acids: CASSLGPRKDRSYEQYF. The chain links TRBV11-2 to TRBJ2-7; unclear D gene. V was pared by 1 base and J by 0 bases, with 16 bases between. Germline CDR1 is SGHAT and CDR2 is FQNNGV. The CDR3 is 17 residues long.

This chain joins TRBV12-3 or TRBV12-4 and TRBJ1-2; D might be TRBD1 (5 bases). With 2 bases removed from V and 11 bases from J, the gap between germline ends came to 15 bases. The CDR3 is 13 residues long. CDR3 DNA: TGTGCCAGCAGTTTAAGCTTGGGGGGAGAATACACCTTC. Translating it yields CASSLSLGGEYTF.

This clonotype was observed many times. The chain carries TRBV7-9 and TRBJ1-5, with 8 bases aligning to TRBD1. With 0 bases clipped from V and 3 bases from J, the junction kept 16 bases outside the gene matches. Germline V gives CDR1 SEHNR, CDR2 FQNEAQ (reference sequence). This CDR3 comprises 20 residues. CDR3 protein: CASSLAPLGQGSKYNQPQHF. Written as DNA, the CDR3 is TGTGCCAGCAGCTTAGCCCCCCTTGGACAGGGAAGTAAGTACAATCAGCCCCAGCATTTT.

This clonotype appeared many times. The chain is built from TRBV5-1 and TRBJ2-1; D tentatively fits TRBD1 or TRBD2 (6 bases each). Germline V lookup: CDR1 SGHRS, CDR2 YFSETQ. The V end was cut by 4 bases, the J end by 5 bases, with 16 bases between. The length of the CDR3 is 15 residues. The CDR3 nucleotides read TGCGCCAGCAGCAATGGAGGGGGGTACGACAATGAGCAGTTCTTC. Its protein is CASSNGGGYDNEQFF. Drawing the rest from reference TRBV5-1 and TRBJ2-1, the complete variable domain is KAGVTQTPRYLIKTRGQQVTLSCSPISGHRSVSWYQQTPGQGLQFLFEYFSETQRNKGNFPGRFSGRQFSNSRSEMNVSTLELGDSALYLCASSNGGGYDNEQFFGPGTRLTVL.

In this sample, this clonotype turned up many times. The chain has TRBV7-2 and TRBJ2-5; 7 bases match TRBD1. The CDR3 length is 13 residues. V lost 7 bases and J lost 5; bases outside the gene matches: 7. Per germline, CDR1 SGHTA and CDR2 FQGNSA. The CDR3 loop reads CASMRGPGETQYF. CDR3 DNA sequence: TGTGCCAGCATGAGGGGGCCTGGCGAGACCCAGTACTTC.

Many counts were recorded for this clonotype. The rearrangement links TRBV2 to TRBJ1-1; D remains unclear. V lost 5 bases to trimming and J lost 1 base, with 5 bases between them. The CDR3 totals 12 residues. CDR1 is SNHLY and CDR2 is FYNNEI in the germline V gene. This CDR3 reads CASSNGNTEAFF. CDR3 coding DNA: TGTGCCAGCAGTAACGGGAACACTGAAGCTTTCTTT. The full variable domain, with the rest looked up from reference TRBV2 and TRBJ1-1, is EPEVTQTPSHQVTQMGQEVILRCVPISNHLYFYWYRQILGQKVEFLVSFYNNEISEKSEIFDDQFSVERPDGSNFTLKIRSTKLEDSAMYFCASSNGNTEAFFGQGTRLTVV.

This clonotype was recorded many times. V usage is TRBV2 and J usage is TRBJ1-5; no clear D. This CDR3 has 13 amino acids. Trimming pared 7 bases from V and 7 bases from J, leaving 14 bases between. Germline V gives CDR1 SNHLY, CDR2 FYNNEI. This chain's CDR3 is CASTYYSGQPQHF. In nucleotides, the CDR3 is TGTGCCAGCACTTATTACTCTGGGCAGCCCCAGCATTTT.

Ten or more counts support this clonotype. The chain joins TRBV2 to TRBJ2-3, with D unclear. The CDR3 runs to 11 residues. Between the trimmed V and J ends, which lost 6 bases and 6 bases, there was a span of 7 bases. Per germline, CDR1 SNHLY and CDR2 FYNNEI. CDR3 coding DNA: TGTGCCAGCAGGACCGTTGATACGCAGTATTTT. Translation gives CASRTVDTQYF.

This clonotype was observed at least ten times. The chain has TRBV7-2 and TRBJ2-5; the D gene is possibly TRBD2 (6 bases). V was shortened by 7 bases and J by 1 base, with 16 bases between the two germline ends. Germline V CDR1 and CDR2: SGHTA, FQGNSA. This CDR3 has 15 residues. CDR3 residues: CASTSSAGFQETQYF. The DNA for the CDR3 is TGTGCCAGCACCTCTAGCGCCGGATTCCAAGAGACCCAGTACTTC.

This clonotype has ten or more counts. The chain is built from TRBV7-8 and TRBJ1-2; D not certain. CDR1 SGHVS and CDR2 FQNEAQ come from the germline V gene. CDR3 length: 13 amino acids. V gave up 5 bases and J gave up 7 bases, with 14 bases separating them. This CDR3 is CASSLESGVGYTF. The CDR3 DNA is TGTGCCAGCAGCCTCGAGTCTGGGGTTGGCTACACCTTC.

This clonotype was recorded at least ten times. The chain recombines TRBV7-2 with TRBJ1-2; no definite D call. Looked up from germline, CDR1 is SGHTA and CDR2 is FQGNSA. This CDR3 comprises 14 residues. Trimming stripped 7 bases from V and 2 bases from J, with 14 bases between. CDR3 in DNA: TGTGCCAGCACCTCCCCGACGGCCAACTATGGCTACACCTTC. This gives the protein CASTSPTANYGYTF.

This clonotype was seen ten or more times. This chain joins TRBV7-2 and TRBJ2-7, with 10 bases matching TRBD1. The CDR3 is 17 amino acids. With 1 base clipped from V and 1 base from J, the junction kept 7 bases outside the gene matches. In germline, CDR1 is SGHTA, CDR2 FQGNSA. Here the CDR3 reads CASSLGGQGRNSYEQYF. The CDR3 nucleotides are TGTGCCAGCAGCTTAGGGGGACAGGGGCGGAATTCCTACGAGCAGTACTTC. The complete variable domain, with remaining parts taken from reference TRBV7-2 and TRBJ2-7, reads GAGVSQSPSNKVTEKGKDVELRCDPISGHTALYWYRQSLGQGLEFLIYFQGNSAPDKSGLPSDRFSAERTGGSVSTLTIQRTQQEDSAVYLCASSLGGQGRNSYEQYFGPGTRLTVT.

This clonotype occurred a few times. The J gene is TRBJ1-1, the V gene TRBV29-1, with TRBD1 as a possible D gene (6 bases). V dropped 3 bases and J dropped 5 bases, with 16 bases sitting between them. Germline CDR1 reads SQVTM; CDR2 reads ANQGSEA. There are 14 residues in the CDR3. The DNA of the CDR3 is TGCAGCGTTGACAAGGTAGCAGGGGTAACTGAAGCTTTCTTT. Its translation is CSVDKVAGVTEAFF. Full variable domain (remainder filled in from reference TRBV29-1 and TRBJ1-1): SAVISQKPSRDICQRGTSLTIQCQVDSQVTMMFWYRQQPGQSLTLIATANQGSEATYESGFVIDKFPISRPNLTFSTLTVSNMSPEDSSIYLCSVDKVAGVTEAFFGQGTRLTVV.

The sample holds many counts of this clonotype. V usage is TRBV29-1 and J usage is TRBJ1-1; a weak D match, TRBD1 (5 bases). Trimming took 3 bases from V and 9 from J, leaving 11 bases between them. Germline CDR1 reads SQVTM; CDR2 reads ANQGSEA. The CDR3 totals 11 residues. The CDR3 loop is CSVELQGKAFF. Written as DNA, the CDR3 is TGCAGCGTTGAGCTTCAGGGCAAAGCTTTCTTT.

This clonotype occurred many times. The chain has TRBV6-5 and TRBJ1-3; TRBD1 aligns across 8 bases. Trimming at V came to 6 bases and at J to 2 bases, leaving 6 bases not matched to a gene. CDR1 is MNHEY, CDR2 SVGAGI, per germline. The CDR3 length is 15 residues. CDR3 coding DNA: TGTGCCAGCAGCATGACACAGGGGGCTGGAAACACCATATATTTT. Translated: CASSMTQGAGNTIYF.